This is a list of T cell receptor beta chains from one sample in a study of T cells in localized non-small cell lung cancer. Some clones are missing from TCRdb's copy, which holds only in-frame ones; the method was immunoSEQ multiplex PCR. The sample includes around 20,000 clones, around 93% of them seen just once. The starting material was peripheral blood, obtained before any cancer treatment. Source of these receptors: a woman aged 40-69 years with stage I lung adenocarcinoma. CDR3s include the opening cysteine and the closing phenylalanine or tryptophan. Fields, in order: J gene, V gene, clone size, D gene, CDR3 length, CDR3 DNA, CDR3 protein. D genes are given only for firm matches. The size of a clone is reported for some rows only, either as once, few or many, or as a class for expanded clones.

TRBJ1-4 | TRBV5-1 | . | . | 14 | TGCGCCAGCAGCTTACAGGGAATGGATGAAAAACTGTTTTTT | CASSLQGMDEKLFF
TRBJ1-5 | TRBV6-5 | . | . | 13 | TGTGCCAGCAGCACCCTCGCCAATCAGCCCCAGCATTTT | CASSTLANQPQHF
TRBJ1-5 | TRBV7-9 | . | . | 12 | TGTGCCAGCAGCTTAGGCAATCAGCCCCAGCATTTT | CASSLGNQPQHF
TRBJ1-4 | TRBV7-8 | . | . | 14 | TGTGCCAGCAGCTTCGGTGGGGAGGGTGAAAAACTGTTTTTT | CASSFGGEGEKLFF
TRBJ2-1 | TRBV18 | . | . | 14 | TGTGCCAGCTCACCAGACCCAGGAGGGATCGGGCAGTTCTTC | CASSPDPGGIGQFF
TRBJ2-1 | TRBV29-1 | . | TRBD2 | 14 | TGCAGCGGTACCGGGACTAGCGGCTACAATGAGCAGTTCTTC | CSGTGTSGYNEQFF
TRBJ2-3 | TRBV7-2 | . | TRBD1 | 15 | TGTGCCAGCAGCCTACAGGGGGCGCGGGGAGATACGCAGTATTTT | CASSLQGARGDTQYF
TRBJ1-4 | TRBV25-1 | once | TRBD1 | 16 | TGTGCCAGCAGTGAATACGAGAGGACAGGGTCCGAAAAACTGTTTTTT | CASSEYERTGSEKLFF
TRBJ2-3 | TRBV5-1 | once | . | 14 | TGCGCCAGCACTAGACGGAACTGGGCAGATACGCAGTATTTT | CASTRRNWADTQYF
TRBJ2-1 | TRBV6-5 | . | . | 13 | TGTGCCAGCAGTTACAAGAGCTACAATGAGCAGTTCTTC | CASSYKSYNEQFF
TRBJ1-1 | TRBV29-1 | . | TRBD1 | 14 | TGCAGCGTTTCGACAGGGGGCAGGGGCACTGAAGCTTTCTTT | CSVSTGGRGTEAFF
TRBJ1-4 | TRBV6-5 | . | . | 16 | TGTGCCAGCAGTTCCGCAGTGGGGGCAACTAATGAAAAACTGTTTTTT | CASSSAVGATNEKLFF
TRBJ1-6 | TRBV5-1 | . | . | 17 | TGCGCCAGCTCTGATATGCCAGGGAGCTCCTATAATTCACCCCTCCACTTT | CASSDMPGSSYNSPLHF
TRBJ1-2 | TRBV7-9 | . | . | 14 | TGTGCCAGCAGCCGTGACAGCCTCGACTATGGCTACACCTTC | CASSRDSLDYGYTF
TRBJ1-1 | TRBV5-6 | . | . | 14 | TGTGCCAGCAGCGGGGACGCCGGGAACACTGAAGCTTTCTTT | CASSGDAGNTEAFF
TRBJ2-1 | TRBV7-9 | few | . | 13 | TGTGCCAGCAGCTTAGTGGACTACAATGAGCAGTTCTTC | CASSLVDYNEQFF
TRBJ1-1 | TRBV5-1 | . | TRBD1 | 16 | TGCGCCAGCAGCCCAGAACTACAGGGGTTCGGCGCTGAAGCTTTCTTT | CASSPELQGFGAEAFF
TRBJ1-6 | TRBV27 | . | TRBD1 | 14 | TGTGCCAGCAGTCCAGGGACAGCCAATTCACCCCTCCACTTT | CASSPGTANSPLHF